This TCR beta chain was recovered during a study of OX40 agonist ivuxolimab in advanced cancers. Overall study context: Aged roughly 23 to 80 with a mean of approximately 57 years, they were less than 90% male.

Assay used: immunoSEQ multiplex PCR; TCRdb lists only in-frame clones, some missing. Among more than 65,000 clones listed, roughly four fifths were seen once. The germline V gene has CDR1 SEHNR and CDR2 FQNEAQ (reference sequence). The CDR3 is 16 amino acids. V lost 1 base, J lost 2 bases, and 15 bases lay in between. This receptor was identified in an adult with an advanced solid tumor such as melanoma, head and neck, liver or kidney cancer. This material consisted of CD4+ or CD8+ T cells sorted from blood, taken in a trial of the OX40 agonist ivuxolimab. J is TRBJ2-7 and V is TRBV7-9; D assignment may be TRBD1 or TRBD2 (5 bases each). The CDR3 DNA reads as TGTGCCAGCAGCTTAGGAGGGGCCCGTAGCACCTACGAGCAGTACTTC. Protein: CASSLGGARSTYEQYF.